This entry concerns a single TCR beta chain. Its matching antigen is unknown. These data belong to a study of vaccination effects on CD4 cells after COVID-19. Data came from immunoSEQ multiplex PCR; TCRdb stores just in-frame clones and leaves some out. The sample shows 15,000 to 20,000 clones, approximately 82% of them seen only once. Sequencing in the ViraFEST assay came after antigen-specific CD4+ T cells had been expanded with viral peptide pools, which were used to stimulate PBMC. Researchers isolated CD4+ T cells once 9 to 11 days of culture had elapsed. By PCR, the person was confirmed to have had SARS-CoV-2 infection between March and December 2020. The participants, recipients of two vaccine doses, got either BNT162b2 or mRNA-1273. Germline CDR1 is SQVTM and CDR2 is ANQGSEA. V was trimmed by 3 bases and J by 5 bases, leaving 13 bases between them. The CDR3 runs 13 residues.

Sequences were derived from CD4+ T cells from PBMCs cultured with SARS-CoV-2 spike peptides, sampled after COVID-19 vaccination. The clonotype was recovered from a human donor who had a prior SARS-CoV-2 infection. This sequence joins TRBV29-1 and TRBJ2-5; possibly TRBD2 for D (6 bases). The CDR3 DNA is TGCAGCGTTGATGCGGGGCTCGGGGAGACCCAGTACTTC. Encoded protein: CSVDAGLGETQYF.